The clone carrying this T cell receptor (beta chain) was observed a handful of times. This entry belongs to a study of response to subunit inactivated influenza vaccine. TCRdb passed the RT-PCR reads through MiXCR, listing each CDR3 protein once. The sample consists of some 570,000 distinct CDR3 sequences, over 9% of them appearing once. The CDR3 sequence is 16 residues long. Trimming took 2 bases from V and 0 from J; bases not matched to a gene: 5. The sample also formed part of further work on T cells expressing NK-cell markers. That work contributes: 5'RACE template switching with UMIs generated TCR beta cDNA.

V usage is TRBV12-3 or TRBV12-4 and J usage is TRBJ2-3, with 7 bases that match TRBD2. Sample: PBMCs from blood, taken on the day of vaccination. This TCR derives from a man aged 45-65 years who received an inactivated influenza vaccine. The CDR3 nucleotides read TGTGCCAGCAGTTTATGGCGGGGGTCTAGCACAGATACGCAGTATTTT. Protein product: CASSLWRGSSTDTQYF.